This TCR beta chain was captured in a study of blood T cell repertoires in COVID-19 (TCRdb year 2020). About the investigation overall: Samples from collaborators originated in the United States, Italy and Spain and spanned both the acute and convalescent phases of COVID-19. The sample metadata nearly always contained a de-identified subject ID, COVID-19 status, age in years and sex. The dataset comprised deeply sampled blood TCRbeta repertoires from subjects exposed to, actively infected with, or recovered from COVID-19. Samples were obtained from the ongoing ImmuneRACE study (first 160 participants) and from about 1,300 subjects provided by 6 global collaborators. The prospective study material was composed of cDNA or gDNA derived from T cells, B-cell-depleted T cells, or PBMCs. A freely available public database, intended as a resource for researchers studying the immune response to SARS-CoV-2, is where the repertoires were released. HLA class I and class II types, where available, came from metadata supplied by the sample provider rather than from assay-based typing. Here is what the overall study found, with its caveats: Clinical and demographic metadata were provided uncurated, with the amount varying by source and participant.

CDR1 and CDR2, per the germline V gene (reference sequence), are LNHDA and SQIVND. Trimming takes 4 bases from V and 4 bases from J, and the germline ends sit 8 bases apart. The CDR3 has 13 amino acids, counting the end cysteine and phenylalanine. Left in the record is the CDR3 DNA by itself, 39 bases read in frame from the first base. TCRbeta CDR3 regions were amplified from genomic DNA using the immunoSEQ Assay, a bias-controlled multiplex PCR. On the authors' methods: The number of nucleated cells in each sample was estimated from the amplification of reference gene primers within the assay. To quantify the absolute abundance of each unique TCRbeta CDR3 rearrangement, sequence reads were collapsed and filtered. For each sample, productive Simpson clonality was calculated as the square root of Simpson's diversity index over productive rearrangements. Held by TCRdb, this immuneACCESS table contains in-frame sequences only and omits some clones. Under half of the omission traces to an unresolved V gene where checked; the cause of the rest is unknown. V, J and clone size derive from that table, while D and trimming were established from the DNA sequence. The sample table contains hundreds of thousands of clones; only one count was recorded for around 80% of them. Of the sample, about 5% is held by the ten largest clones.

Participants in the prospective study were aged about 18 to 100 years, lived in some 24 United States geographic areas, and enrolled through a virtual design. To assign participants to cohorts, the prospective study relied on clinical history that participants themselves reported in a screening survey and a study questionnaire. Exposed participants were defined as having been in contact with someone with a PCR-confirmed or clinician-diagnosed COVID-19 case within 2 weeks of study entry. Each participant in the prospective study had whole blood, serum and a nasopharyngeal or oropharyngeal swab collected by mobile phlebotomists. Over a roughly 2-month period, participants in the prospective study had the option of providing additional blood draws and questionnaires. Prospective study blood samples were shipped either frozen or at room temperature before DNA extraction. Concerning this clone: No cognate antigen has been identified for it. The record has no base qualities; no much larger clone is one base away.

Rearrangement joined TRBV19 to TRBJ1-5; there is no confident call for the D gene. Sequencing was carried out using PBMCs or T cells enriched from blood (not recorded which). The clonotype comes from a man aged 35 to 55 who had been exposed to COVID-19. The nucleotide sequence reads TGTGCCAGTAGTACCACGAGGAATCAGCCCCAGCATTTT. This translates into CASSTTRNQPQHF. Beyond the CDR3, the reference TRBV19 and TRBJ1-5 genes provide the residues; the full variable domain reads: DGGITQSPKYLFRKEGQNVTLSCEQNLNHDAMYWYRQDPGQGLRLIYYSQIVNDFQKGDIAEGYSVSREKKESFPLTVTSAQKNPTAFYLCASSTTRNQPQHFGDGTRLSIL.